A single sample is the source of the 29 T cell receptor beta chains below, sequenced in a study of blood T cell repertoires in COVID-19 (dated by TCRdb to 2019 to 2021). Preparation of the library involved the immunoSEQ multiplex PCR assay. The clones in this table, taken by TCRdb from immuneACCESS, are in-frame only. Not every clone is retained; where verified, under half of the shortfall comes from an unresolved V gene, and the cause of the rest is unknown. This sample is represented by a few hundred thousand clones; around 84% of them were singletons. Together, the top ten hold roughly 13% of the sample. Sequenced material: peripheral blood. The receptors were gathered from a human donor in a cohort sampled during active COVID-19.

This clone was detected once. The chain employs TRBV5-1 and TRBJ2-7; TRBD2 aligns across 8 bases. Per germline, CDR1 SGHRS and CDR2 YFSETQ. V shed 4 bases and J 7 bases; nucleotides not matched to a gene: 13. This CDR3 has 15 amino acids. The DNA of the CDR3 is TGCGCCAGCAGCGTCCCGAGCGGGAGCTCAGGGGAGCAGTACTTC. This codes for CASSVPSGSSGEQYF.

The V gene is TRBV28, the J gene TRBJ2-3; D call uncertain. The CDR3 sequence is 14 residues long. Trimming took 3 bases from V and 2 from J, leaving 9 bases between them. Germline V gene data show CDR1 as MDHEN and CDR2 as SYDVKM. Here the CDR3 reads CASSLWLATDTQYF. The CDR3 DNA sequence: TGTGCCAGCAGTTTGTGGTTAGCCACAGATACGCAGTATTTT.

This clone was counted only a few times. The gene calls are TRBV7-2 and TRBJ1-3, with D perhaps TRBD1 (6 bases). V lost 5 bases, J lost 0 bases, and 14 bases lay in between. The length of the CDR3 is 16 residues. In germline, CDR1 is SGHTA, CDR2 FQGNSA. The CDR3 protein is CASSLGQPSSGNTIYF. In nucleotides, the CDR3 is TGTGCCAGCAGCCTCGGACAGCCTTCCTCTGGAAACACCATATATTTT.

This clone has more than one count but fewer than ten. The chain couples TRBV29-1 to TRBJ1-5, with 7 bases lining up with TRBD1. The CDR3 has 17 residues. CDR1 and CDR2 (germline): SQVTM, ANQGSEA. The ends lost 4 bases at V and 0 bases at J; junction bases unmatched: 12. The CDR3 coding sequence is TGCAGCGTTGGGGATCCGCAGGGGGTCGGTAGCAATCAGCCCCAGCATTTT. Protein: CSVGDPQGVGSNQPQHF.

This clone has a single count. The chain is built from TRBV28 and TRBJ1-4; D not resolved. Deletions cut 8 bases from V and 8 bases from J, with 12 bases between. The germline V gene encodes CDR1 MDHEN and CDR2 SYDVKM. This CDR3 region has 12 residues. This CDR3 is CASGPPGEKLFF. CDR3 DNA: TGTGCCAGCGGGCCCCCGGGAGAAAAACTGTTTTTT.

This clone appeared once. This chain uses TRBV12-3 or TRBV12-4 with TRBJ2-3; D might be TRBD2 (5 bases). The V gene lost 2 bases and the J gene lost 4 bases, with 7 bases spanning the gap. The CDR3 totals 13 residues. The CDR3 DNA reads as TGTGCCAGCAGTTTAATGGGAGCAGATACGCAGTATTTT. Residues: CASSLMGADTQYF.

The chain combines TRBV14 with TRBJ2-1, with D possibly TRBD2 on 6 matching bases. This CDR3 is built from 15 residues. V gave up 1 base and J gave up 6 bases, with 13 bases separating them. Germline assignment: CDR1 SGHDN and CDR2 FVKESK. The CDR3 DNA reads as TGTGCCAGCAGCCAAGGGAGGGGATGGTCCAATGAGCAGTTCTTC. It specifies CASSQGRGWSNEQFF.

The chain links TRBV28 to TRBJ1-5; TRBD1 matches 9 bases. The CDR3 runs to 17 residues. Germline V lookup: CDR1 MDHEN, CDR2 SYDVKM. The trim removed 5 bases at V and 0 bases at J, leaving 8 bases unmatched. In DNA, the CDR3 is TGTGCCAGCAGTCCTTTAACAGGGGGCCGTAGCAATCAGCCCCAGCATTTT. Translated, it gives CASSPLTGGRSNQPQHF.

In regard to this clone: The junction and the germline gene differ at one end; a read error may be behind it. J is TRBJ2-5 and V is TRBV15; possible D gene TRBD2, 6 bases. The germline V gene has CDR1 LNHNV and CDR2 YYDKDF (reference sequence). The CDR3 has 14 residues. The CDR3 loop is CATSNRDSFRVWDF. Here the CDR3 DNA reads TGTGCCACCAGCAACCGGGACTCCTTTCGGGTGTGGGACTTC.

The V and J genes are TRBV6-5 and TRBJ1-1; D remains unclear. The germline V and J ends were trimmed by 7 bases and 4 bases, with 16 bases remaining between them. Per the germline V gene, CDR1 is MNHEY and CDR2 is SVGAGI. The CDR3 consists of 14 residues. The CDR3 coding sequence is TGTGCCAGCACCTCGTCCTTGGGGAGCACTGAAGCTTTCTTT. Amino acids: CASTSSLGSTEAFF.

The chain joins TRBV9 to TRBJ2-7; D not certain. The V end lost 3 bases, the J end lost 6 bases, and 16 bases lay between the germline ends. The CDR3 spans 14 residues. Germline V CDR1 and CDR2: SGDLS, YYNGEE. Here the CDR3 reads CASSAQPYSGEQYF. In DNA form, the CDR3 reads TGTGCCAGCAGCGCCCAACCTTACTCCGGCGAGCAGTACTTC.

CDR3 sequence (DNA): TGTGCCAGCAGGAACCCAGGGGGGGGCTACACCTTC. Amino acids: CASRNPGGGYTF. The rearrangement joins TRBV27 to TRBJ1-2; 7 nucleotides line up with TRBD1. After removal of 6 bases from V and 8 bases from J, the junction contained 6 bases not matched to a gene. The CDR3 loop spans 12 amino acids. Germline assignment: CDR1 MNHEY and CDR2 SMNVEV (reference sequence).

V is TRBV19 and J is TRBJ1-5, with TRBD1 identical over 9 bases. Trimming at V came to 4 bases and at J to 5 bases, leaving 6 bases not matched to a gene. Germline V CDR1 and CDR2: LNHDA, SQIVND (reference sequence). The CDR3 is 15 residues long. CDR3 DNA sequence: TGTGCCAGTAGTACCTCCGGGACAGGGTATCAGCCCCAGCATTTT. This gives the protein CASSTSGTGYQPQHF.

The V gene is TRBV29-1, the J gene TRBJ1-2, with D perhaps TRBD1 (6 bases). Germline V lookup: CDR1 SQVTM, CDR2 ANQGSEA. There are 13 residues in the CDR3. Trimming took off 3 bases at V and 3 bases at J, with 11 bases between the two ends. The CDR3 DNA sequence: TGCAGCGTTGAGGGGGACACTGACTATGGCTACACCTTC. It encodes CSVEGDTDYGYTF. Combining the CDR3 with reference TRBV29-1 and TRBJ1-2 gives the whole variable domain SAVISQKPSRDICQRGTSLTIQCQVDSQVTMMFWYRQQPGQSLTLIATANQGSEATYESGFVIDKFPISRPNLTFSTLTVSNMSPEDSSIYLCSVEGDTDYGYTFGSGTRLTVV.

The chain links TRBV5-5 to TRBJ1-1, with D perhaps matching TRBD1 (6 bases). Per germline, CDR1 SGHKS and CDR2 YYEKEE (reference sequence). The CDR3 has 17 amino acids. The ends were cut back, 4 bases at V and 5 bases at J, with 24 bases in the middle. In DNA, the CDR3 is TGTGCCAGCAGCACCCCTTGGCAGGGGAGGGTTGAGACTGAAGCTTTCTTT. As protein: CASSTPWQGRVETEAFF.

The chain carries TRBV10-3 and TRBJ2-1, with a possible D match to TRBD2 (7 bases). The CDR3 contains 13 residues. V lost 10 bases, J lost 2 bases, and 12 bases lay in between. From germline, CDR1 is ENHRY and CDR2 SYGVKD. CDR3 sequence reads: CANAGDTYNEQFF. The CDR3 DNA is TGTGCCAACGCGGGGGACACCTACAATGAGCAGTTCTTC.

This clone was found once. The genes are TRBV28 and TRBJ1-4; D call uncertain. Germline V gene lookup returns CDR1 MDHEN and CDR2 SYDVKM. Trimming shortened V by 6 bases and J by 8 bases, and 10 bases separated the two germline ends. The CDR3 covers 12 residues. CDR3 protein: CASSRRREKLFF. Here the CDR3 DNA reads TGTGCCAGCAGCCGGAGGCGGGAAAAACTGTTTTTT.

The genes are TRBV19 and TRBJ1-5, with a weak D call TRBD1 (5 bases). Between the trimmed V and J ends, which lost 3 bases and 3 bases, there was a span of 15 bases. The length of the CDR3 is 16 residues. Germline loops: CDR1 LNHDA, CDR2 SQIVND (reference sequence). CDR3 loop: CASSMGLKGLNQPQHF. CDR3 nucleotides: TGTGCCAGTAGTATGGGGTTGAAGGGACTCAATCAGCCCCAGCATTTT.

The rearrangement joins TRBV11-2 to TRBJ2-1; tentatively, D is TRBD2 (6 bases). Trimming took off 0 bases at V and 6 bases at J, with 12 bases between the two ends. Germline assignment: CDR1 SGHAT and CDR2 FQNNGV. The CDR3 has 15 amino acids. Here the CDR3 DNA reads TGTGCCAGCAGCTTAGATTTTGGAGGGTTCAATGAGCAGTTCTTC. Its protein is CASSLDFGGFNEQFF.

The gene calls are TRBV19 and TRBJ2-5, with TRBD2 identical over 7 bases. This CDR3 has 14 amino acids. Trimming cost V 5 bases and J 4 bases; bases outside gene matches: 7. Germline-derived CDR1 and CDR2 are LNHDA and SQIVND (reference sequence). CDR3: CASSPLGGRETQYF. CDR3 nucleotides: TGTGCCAGTAGTCCCCTGGGAGGGCGAGAGACCCAGTACTTC.

This clone was seen just once. This chain joins TRBV9 and TRBJ2-2, with 7 bases aligning to TRBD2. V lost 1 base, J lost 0 bases, and 3 bases stayed unmatched. CDR1 and CDR2 (germline): SGDLS, YYNGEE. The CDR3 runs to 16 residues. CDR3 bases: TGTGCCAGCAGCGTATTGGGGGGGACGAACACCGGGGAGCTGTTTTTT. Translation: CASSVLGGTNTGELFF.

This chain connects TRBV5-1 to TRBJ2-5; possibly TRBD1 for D (6 bases). V was cut by 4 bases and J by 2 bases, with 15 bases left in between. From germline, CDR1 is SGHRS and CDR2 YFSETQ. This CDR3 contains 15 residues. CDR3 bases: TGCGCCAGCAGCCCTGGGACAACTCGACAAGAGACCCAGTACTTC. Protein: CASSPGTTRQETQYF.

The V call is TRBV12-3 or TRBV12-4, the J call TRBJ1-1, with 9 bases that match TRBD1. V lost 7 bases, J lost 6 bases, and 6 bases stayed unmatched. The CDR3 has 13 amino acids. CDR3 loop: CASTKDRGSEAFF. The CDR3 coding sequence is TGTGCCAGCACAAAAGACAGGGGGTCTGAAGCTTTCTTT.

CDR3 nucleotides: TGTGCCAGCAGCTTAGGACTAGATGGGTTGTCTGATACGCAGTATTTT. Protein: CASSLGLDGLSDTQYF. The gene calls are TRBV11-1 and TRBJ2-3; possibly TRBD2 for D (6 bases). V was cut by 1 base and J by 6 bases, with 17 bases left in between. Germline CDR1 SGHAT, CDR2 FQDESV (reference sequence). The CDR3 consists of 16 residues.

The genes are TRBV12-3 or TRBV12-4 and TRBJ1-2, with 8 bases fitting TRBD1. The CDR3 length is 13 residues. The junction had 8 bases not matched to a gene; V was cut back by 8 bases and J by 6 bases. The CDR3 is CASGRLTGDGYTF. The CDR3 region has the DNA TGTGCCAGCGGGAGACTGACAGGGGATGGCTACACCTTC.

V gene TRBV19 combines with J gene TRBJ1-2, with D perhaps TRBD1 (5 bases). V lost 2 bases and J lost 8, with 12 bases in between. Germline V gene lookup returns CDR1 LNHDA and CDR2 SQIVND (reference sequence). The CDR3 sequence is 13 residues long. CDR3 nucleotides: TGTGCCAGTAGTATAACAGGCTCCCGCGGCTACACCTTC. As protein: CASSITGSRGYTF.

The chain links TRBV7-8 to TRBJ1-2; maybe TRBD1 (6 bases). Between the trimmed V and J ends, which lost 6 bases and 4 bases, there was a span of 12 bases. CDR1 and CDR2 from the germline V gene are SGHVS and FQNEAQ. The CDR3 is 13 amino acids. CDR3 protein: CASRTGTPYGYTF. For the CDR3, the DNA is TGTGCCAGCAGGACCGGGACACCCTATGGCTACACCTTC. Together with reference TRBV7-8 and TRBJ1-2, the CDR3 gives the full variable domain: GAGVSQSPRYKVAKRGQDVALRCDPISGHVSLFWYQQALGQGPEFLTYFQNEAQLDKSGLPSDRFFAERPEGSVSTLKIQRTQQEDSAVYLCASRTGTPYGYTFGSGTRLTVV.

The rearrangement uses TRBV2 and TRBJ1-6, with 7 bases fitting TRBD1. This CDR3 is built from 16 residues. Germline assignment: CDR1 SNHLY and CDR2 FYNNEI. The ends lost 10 bases at V and 5 bases at J; junction bases unmatched: 14. CDR3 nucleotide sequence: TGTGCCACCGCCACGGACAGGCGCGTCGATAATTCACCCCTCCACTTT. Its translation is CATATDRRVDNSPLHF.

This clone was seen more than once but under ten times. The CDR3 DNA reads TGTGCCAGCAGCCCCGAGGGGGGACTAGAGGGCGACGAGCAGTACTTC. Its protein is CASSPEGGLEGDEQYF. The chain couples TRBV3-1 (or the pseudogene TRBV3-2) to TRBJ2-7; TRBD2 matches 8 bases. The germline gives CDR1 LGHDT, CDR2 YNNKEL (reference sequence). This CDR3 contains 16 residues. J gave up 5 bases and V 4 bases, and 13 bases lay outside the gene matches.